This T cell receptor (beta chain) was recovered during a study of shared clonotypes between healthy human individuals. Produced via immunoSEQ multiplex PCR; TCRdb's table is partial and in-frame only. The sample has roughly 2.1 million clones, roughly 91% seen once; the top ten hold 1.5% to 2%. Deletions cut 6 bases from V and 6 bases from J, with 9 bases between. This CDR3 has 11 residues. Germline V gene sequence: CDR1 DFQATT, CDR2 SNEGSKA (reference sequence). CD45RO-negative CD8 cells positively selected for CCR7 made up the naive population, which excluded terminally differentiated effector memory CD45RA+ cells.

Sequencing was carried out using naive CD8+ T cells from PBMCs. This TCR derives from a man aged 18 to 30 in good health. Some clones in this sample may be carry-over from other donors' samples. V and J are TRBV20-1 and TRBJ2-1; tentatively, D is TRBD1 or TRBD2 (5 bases each). The chain's CDR3 is CSAGTFNEQFF. The CDR3 nucleotides read TGCAGTGCAGGGACCTTCAATGAGCAGTTCTTC.